This T cell receptor (beta chain) was captured by sequencing in a study of Ad26.COV2.S vaccination and SARS-CoV-2 variants. Treatment here: around 19 received Ad26.COV2.S at low or high dose, single or two shots; about 5 received placebo; per-sample allocation not given. Sampling happened 63 days after the first vaccine or placebo injection. Germline V lookup: CDR1 DFQATT, CDR2 SNEGSKA (reference sequence). CDR3 length: 11 residues. V lost 1 base, J lost 7 bases, and 7 bases lay in between. The method was immunoSEQ multiplex PCR; TCRdb's version includes in-frame clones alone and lacks a portion of them. The table lists about 350,000 clones, approximately 86% of them singletons.

J is TRBJ1-2 and V is TRBV20-1; D is ambiguous. Sample: peripheral blood, taken in a trial of Ad26.COV2.S vaccine versus placebo. This receptor was identified in a person between 18 and 59 years old who received the Ad26.COV2.S COVID-19 vaccine or a placebo. The CDR3 region has the DNA TGCAGTGCTAGAGGGTATACTGGCTACACCTTC. It is translated as CSARGYTGYTF.